The 4 T cell receptor beta chains reported below all come from one sample, sequenced in a study of T cell responses to AZD1222 COVID-19 vaccine. Here immunoSEQ multiplex PCR was the method, and the copy in TCRdb shows in-frame clones only, minus some. The sample records about 170,000 clones, around 88% being singletons. This specimen consisted of peripheral blood, obtained 28 days after the second AZD1222 dose. These TCRs come from an adult who received the AZD1222 COVID-19 vaccine.

The CDR3 nucleotides are TGTGCCAGCAGTTACCCGCATAGCGGGGGGCCCATCTCTAGCACAGATACGCAGTATTTT. This codes for CASSYPHSGGPISSTDTQYF. The chain carries TRBV6-2 or TRBV6-3 and TRBJ2-3, with 10 positions matching TRBD2. The V gene's germline CDR1 is MNHEY and CDR2 SVGEGT. V shed 2 bases and J 0 bases; nucleotides not matched to a gene: 14. This CDR3 has 20 residues.

The genes are TRBV5-1 and TRBJ2-7, with 10 bases matching TRBD1. The junction had 9 bases not matched to a gene; V was cut back by 5 bases and J by 4 bases. This CDR3 contains 15 residues. Germline V gene sequence: CDR1 SGHRS, CDR2 YFSETQ. The CDR3 DNA is TGCGCCAGCAGAGAAACCGGGACAGGGGCGTACGAGCAGTACTTC. Translation gives CASRETGTGAYEQYF.

The rearrangement uses TRBV6-5 and TRBJ2-7; D is possibly TRBD1 (5 bases). Germline CDR1 reads MNHEY; CDR2 reads SVGAGI. There are 14 residues in the CDR3. V was cut by 6 bases and J by 2 bases, with 14 bases left in between. CDR3 nucleotide sequence: TGTGCCAGCAGCCCCGGGCCAGGGACCTACGAGCAGTACTTC. Translation gives CASSPGPGTYEQYF.

The chain is built from TRBV4-1 and TRBJ2-2; TRBD1 agrees at 10 bases. The CDR3 has 16 residues. CDR1 MGHRA and CDR2 YSYEKL come from the germline V gene. V was pared by 3 bases and J by 1 base, with 2 bases of the junction left unmatched. CDR3 nucleotides: TGCGCCAGCAGCCACCGGACAGGGGGGAACACCGGGGAGCTGTTTTTT. Translated: CASSHRTGGNTGELFF.